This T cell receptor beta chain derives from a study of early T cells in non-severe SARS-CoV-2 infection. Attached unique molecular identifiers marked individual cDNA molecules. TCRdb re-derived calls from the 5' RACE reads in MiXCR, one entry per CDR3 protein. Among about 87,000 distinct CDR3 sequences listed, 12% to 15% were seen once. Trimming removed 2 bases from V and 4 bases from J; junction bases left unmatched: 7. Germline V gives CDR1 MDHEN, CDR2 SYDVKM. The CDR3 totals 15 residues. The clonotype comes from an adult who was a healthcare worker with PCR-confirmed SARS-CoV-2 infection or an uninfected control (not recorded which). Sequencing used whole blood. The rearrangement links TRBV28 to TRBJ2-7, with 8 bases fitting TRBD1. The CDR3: CASSLSSGQEYEQYF. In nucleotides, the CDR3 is TGTGCCAGCAGTTTAAGTTCGGGACAGGAGTACGAGCAGTACTTC.